One and the same sample provided the 26 T cell receptor gamma chains below, sequenced in a study of γδ T cells in repeated Plasmodium falciparum infection. TCRdb re-called the multiplex PCR reads using CATT. The sample records some 14,000 gamma-chain clones, 1.5% to 2% being singletons. Flow sorting of PBMC yielded separate Vgamma9/Vdelta2+ and Vdelta2-negative gammadelta T cell populations for bulk repertoire analysis. The specimen was gamma-delta T cells from blood. These receptors were taken from a pool of human donors (malaria-infected and uninfected, not separated).

At least ten counts were recorded for this clone. TCRdb attributes to this sequence the protein of a much larger clone, which differs from the DNA translation at residue 3; a read error is likely, and the protein displayed is translated from the DNA. The chain joins TRGV9 to TRGJP. Germline matching of the DNA provided the J gene here, since TCRdb leaves it blank. CDR1 and CDR2 (germline): GITISATS, ISYDGTV (reference sequence). This CDR3 has 16 amino acids. The CDR3: CASWELRELGKKIKVF. CDR3 DNA: TGTGCCTCGTGGGAGCTCCGGGAGTTGGGCAAAAAAATCAAGGTATTT.

This clone was found many times. The protein given by TCRdb reflects a much larger clone and differs at residue 4 from this DNA's translation, likely from a read error; the protein shown is the DNA's translation. J is TRGJP and V is TRGV9. CDR3 size: 16 residues. Germline V gives CDR1 GITISATS, CDR2 ISYDGTV (reference sequence). V trimming: 9 bases; J trimming: 7 bases; junction bases outside the gene matches: 12. CDR3 DNA: TGTGCCTTGGGGGCCCAAGGTGAGTTGGGCAAAAAAATCAAGGTATTT. As protein: CALGAQGELGKKIKVF.

This clone has a count of ten or more. TCRdb's protein for this DNA is that of a much larger clone and differs from the translation at residue 5, likely a read error; the protein shown is the DNA translation. The chain carries TRGV9 and TRGJP. This CDR3 has 15 residues. Germline-derived CDR1 and CDR2 are GITISATS and ISYDGTV (reference sequence). The CDR3 nucleotides read TGTGCCTTGTGGGGGGTGCTATTGGGCAAAAAAATCAAGGTATTT. Protein: CALWGVLLGKKIKVF.

This clone was seen more than once but under ten times. This DNA's translation and the protein TCRdb lists, from a much larger clone, do not match at residue 3, likely due to a read error; the protein shown is translated from the DNA. No J gene was assigned, while the V gene was called as TRGV2. CDR3 length: 11 amino acids. Germline loops: CDR1 EGSNGY, CDR2 YDSYNSKV. DNA of the CDR3: TGTGCCGCCTGGGACGGGCAAACGATGACGTTT. Translation gives CAAWDGQTMTF.

This clone was detected many times. The chain couples TRGV4 to TRGJ1 or TRGJ2. Trimming at V came to 4 bases and at J to 10 bases, leaving 10 bases not matched to a gene. The CDR3 consists of 12 residues. Looked up from germline, CDR1 is EGSTGY and CDR2 is YDSYTSSV. CDR3 coding DNA: TGTGCCACCTGGGACACGTTGAGAAAGAAACTCTTT. Amino acids: CATWDTLRKKLF.

To note about this clone: This DNA translates differently at residue 10 from the TCRdb protein, which is that of a much larger clone; a read error is likely, and the protein shown is the DNA's own translation. J is TRGJ1 or TRGJ2 and V is TRGV2. The J gene, not given by TCRdb, was assigned here from a germline match of the nucleotide sequence. The CDR3 runs 13 residues. Germline V gives CDR1 EGSNGY, CDR2 YDSYNSKV. CDR3 region: CATWDGIYYEKLF. CDR3 coding DNA: TGTGCCACCTGGGACGGAATTTATTATGAGAAACTCTTT.

This clone was picked up many times. The protein TCRdb lists belongs to a much larger clone and differs from this DNA's translation at residue 5, which points to a read error; the protein shown is made from the DNA. This rearrangement joins TRGV9 to TRGJP. TCRdb does not report a J gene; here it was assigned by matching the DNA to germline references. This CDR3 has 15 residues. J lost 11 bases, V lost 6 bases, and 10 bases had no gene match. Germline-derived CDR1 and CDR2 are GITISATS and ISYDGTV (reference sequence). CDR3 DNA sequence: TGTGCCTTGTGGAAGGCGGGGCTGGGCAAAAAAATCAAGGTATTT. Residues: CALWKAGLGKKIKVF.

This clone was found many times. TCRdb has a much larger clone's protein, which differs at residue 5 from the translation of this DNA, likely because of a read error; what is shown is the protein translated from the DNA. This sequence joins TRGV9 and TRGJ1 or TRGJ2. No J gene was available from TCRdb, and it was assigned here by a germline match of the DNA. This CDR3 has 14 residues. CDR1 and CDR2 (germline): GITISATS, ISYDGTV (reference sequence). The CDR3: CALWGVGPPYKKLF. DNA for the CDR3: TGTGCCTTGTGGGGGGTGGGACCCCCTTATAAGAAACTCTTT.

This clone has at least ten counts. The protein in TCRdb stems from a much larger clone and differs at residue 11 from this DNA's translation, likely a read error; here the protein is translated from the DNA. The chain carries TRGV9 and TRGJP. TCRdb lists no J gene, so it was determined here by aligning the DNA to germline. CDR1 and CDR2 (germline): GITISATS, ISYDGTV (reference sequence). This CDR3 spans 16 amino acids. The CDR3 DNA follows: TGTGCCTTGTGGGTGATGGGAGAGTTGGGCGAAAAAATCAAGGTATTT. Protein: CALWVMGELGEKIKVF.

There are a few counts of this clone. TCRdb has a much larger clone's protein, which differs at residue 13 from the translation of this DNA, likely because of a read error; what is shown is the protein translated from the DNA. CDR3 amino acids: CATWDGLGSDWIETF. The CDR3 bases are TGTGCCACCTGGGATGGGCTGGGTAGTGATTGGATCGAGACGTTT. No J gene was named, though the V gene is TRGV4. There are 15 residues in the CDR3. Germline loops: CDR1 EGSTGY, CDR2 YDSYTSSV.

This clone has a handful of counts. TCRdb assigns this DNA the protein of a much larger clone, which departs from its translation at residue 7; this likely reflects a read error, and the protein shown comes from translating the DNA. This chain uses TRGV4 with TRGJ1 or TRGJ2. Here the J gene came from matching the DNA to germline, since TCRdb omits it. Losses at the gene ends were 0 bases for V and 0 bases for J; bases not matched to a gene: 5. CDR1 and CDR2 from the germline V gene are EGSTGY and YDSYTSSV. There are 15 residues in the CDR3. The CDR3 loop is CATWDGSGNYYKKLF. Here the CDR3 DNA reads TGTGCCACCTGGGATGGGTCGGGGAATTATTATAAGAAACTCTTT.

In its sample, this clone was seen a few times. The translation of this DNA and the TCRdb protein of a much larger clone differ at residue 9, probably owing to a read error; the protein shown here is translated from the DNA. The J gene is TRGJ1 or TRGJ2, the V gene TRGV2. The J gene was not available in TCRdb and was assigned here by matching the DNA to germline segments. The CDR3 is 12 amino acids. CDR1 is EGSNGY and CDR2 is YDSYNSKV in the germline V gene. Here the CDR3 DNA reads TGTGCCACCTGGGACGTTTGTTATAGGAAACTCTTT. It yields the protein CATWDVCYRKLF.

With regard to this clone: The protein TCRdb gives is from a much larger clone and does not agree with this DNA's translation at residue 3, likely a read error; the protein shown here comes from the DNA. The chain is built from TRGV4 and TRGJ1 or TRGJ2. Germline V gene sequence: CDR1 EGSTGY, CDR2 YDSYTSSV. This CDR3 is 13 amino acids long. The CDR3: CAPWDGSYYKKLF. The DNA for the CDR3 is TGTGCCCCCTGGGATGGATCCTATTATAAGAAACTCTTT.

This clone was recorded many times. TCRdb has a much larger clone's protein, which differs at residue 7 from the translation of this DNA, likely because of a read error; what is shown is the protein translated from the DNA. The chain is built from TRGV9 and TRGJ1 or TRGJ2. V shed 3 bases, J shed 2 bases, and the junction held 13 bases outside the gene matches. Germline lookup yields CDR1 GITISATS and CDR2 ISYDGTV (reference sequence). The CDR3 length is 16 residues. In DNA form, the CDR3 reads TGTGCCTTGTGGGAGAAGAAAGTCTTCGATTATTATAAGAAACTCTTT. Amino acids: CALWEKKVFDYYKKLF.

Worth noting for this clone: The protein that TCRdb holds for this DNA derives from a much larger clone and differs from the translated DNA at residue 15, which likely indicates a read error; the protein shown here is translated from the DNA. The chain recombines TRGV2 with TRGJP2. There are 18 residues in the CDR3. The germline gives CDR1 EGSNGY, CDR2 YDSYNSKV. This chain's CDR3 is CATWDGLGINSSDWNKTF. In DNA form, the CDR3 reads TGTGCCACCTGGGACGGGCTCGGAATAAATAGTAGTGATTGGAACAAGACGTTT.

Notes on this clone: TCRdb pairs this DNA with a much larger clone's protein that differs at residue 9, likely a read error; the protein shown was translated from the DNA. The V gene corresponds to TRGV4; no J gene was called. The CDR3 totals 10 residues. The germline CDR1 and CDR2 sequences are EGSTGY and YDSYTSSV. The CDR3 nucleotides are TGTGCCACCTGGGAACACGGTTTGACCTTT. Translation gives CATWEHGLTF.

By its share, this clone is large (0.1 to 1%). Additional DNA sequences in this sample encode the identical CDR3. The gene calls are TRGV9 and TRGJ1 or TRGJ2. The CDR3 has 13 residues. The V and J ends lost 0 bases and 1 base, in that order; junction bases with no gene match: 0. Germline assignment: CDR1 GITISATS and CDR2 ISYDGTV (reference sequence). The CDR3 nucleotides read TGTGCCTTGTGGGAGGTGAATTATTATAAGAAACTCTTT. This sequence encodes CALWEVNYYKKLF.

This clone was seen a few times. A read error likely explains this, since a far larger clone differs by one base. Additional DNA sequences in this sample encode the identical CDR3. The rearrangement joins TRGV9 to TRGJP. Matching the DNA to germline supplied the J gene, which TCRdb does not give. There are 17 residues in the CDR3. Germline CDR1 reads GITISATS; CDR2 reads ISYDGTV (reference sequence). As DNA, the CDR3 is TGTGCCTTGTGGGAGGTGAGGCAAGAGTTAGGCAAAAAAATCAAGGTATTT. Translating gives CALWEVRQELGKKIKVF.

Relative to its sample, this clone is medium-sized. This could be a read error, since a much larger clone is one nucleotide away. This sequence joins TRGV5 and TRGJ1 or TRGJ2. CDR3 length: 11 amino acids. V shed 5 bases and J 4 bases; nucleotides not matched to a gene: 2. The germline V gene encodes CDR1 VINAFY and CDR2 YDVSNSKD. The CDR3 here is CATWVYYKKLF. The CDR3 nucleotides are TGTGCCACCTGGGTCTATTATAAGAAACTCTTT.

Remarks on this clone: This DNA translates differently at residue 12 from the TCRdb protein, which is that of a much larger clone; a read error is likely, and the protein shown is the DNA's own translation. The rearrangement uses TRGV9 and TRGJP. TCRdb records no J gene; here it was assigned by comparing the DNA to germline. Germline assignment: CDR1 GITISATS and CDR2 ISYDGTV (reference sequence). The CDR3 has 16 amino acids. CDR3 DNA: TGTGCCTTGTGGGAGAGTCAAGAGTTGGGCAAAAGAATCAAGGTATTT. This translates into CALWESQELGKRIKVF.

This clone came up many times. TCRdb's listed protein matches a much larger clone and diverges from this DNA's translation at residue 12, likely through a read error; the protein shown comes from the DNA. J gene calling gave no result, while the V gene is TRGV4. Germline-derived CDR1 and CDR2 are EGSTGY and YDSYTSSV. This CDR3 contains 14 residues. The CDR3 sequence is CATWDGPPYYKELF. In nucleotides, the CDR3 is TGTGCCACCTGGGATGGGCCCCCTTATTATAAGGAACTCTTT.

Ten or more counts support this clone. A far larger clone is just one base off, so this is likely a read error. This sample includes further DNA sequences coding for the same CDR3. The rearrangement links TRGV4 to TRGJ1 or TRGJ2. Germline V gives CDR1 EGSTGY, CDR2 YDSYTSSV. The CDR3 sequence is 14 residues long. This CDR3 is CATWDGRYYYKKLF. DNA of the CDR3: TGTGCCACCTGGGATGGGCGCTATTATTATAAGAAGCTCTTT.

Only a few counts were recorded for this clone. TCRdb pairs this DNA with a much larger clone's protein that differs at residue 7, likely a read error; the protein shown was translated from the DNA. This chain links TRGV9 with TRGJ1 or TRGJ2. As TCRdb names no J gene, one was assigned here on the basis of a DNA match to germline. The CDR3 is 11 amino acids. Germline V CDR1 and CDR2: GITISATS, ISYDGTV (reference sequence). In DNA, the CDR3 is TGTGCCTTGCGGGATCAACAGAAGAAACTCTTT. Encoded protein: CALRDQQKKLF.

This clone appeared a few times. This DNA translates differently at residue 7 from the TCRdb protein, which is that of a much larger clone; a read error is likely, and the protein shown is the DNA's own translation. The chain has TRGV9 and TRGJ1 or TRGJ2. The J gene, absent from TCRdb, was called here by matching the DNA to germline. CDR1 and CDR2 from the germline V gene are GITISATS and ISYDGTV (reference sequence). V was pared by 5 bases and J by 3 bases, with 7 bases of the junction left unmatched. The CDR3 runs to 13 residues. The CDR3 nucleotides read TGTGCCTTGTGGGCCTTGTGTTATTATAAGAAACTCTTT. Translated, it gives CALWALCYYKKLF.

This clone has ten or more counts. It differs at one base from a far larger clone, so likely a read error. This CDR3 is also generated by other DNA sequences in the sample. No J gene was assigned, while the V gene was called as TRGV9. Germline CDR1 GITISATS, CDR2 ISYDGTV (reference sequence). The CDR3 loop spans 10 amino acids. In DNA form, the CDR3 reads TGTGCCTTGTGGTATTATAAGAAGCTCTTT. Translation gives CALWYYKKLF.

At least ten counts were recorded for this clone. This likely stems from a read error, as it lies one base from a far larger clone. Within the sample, other DNA sequences also encode this same CDR3. This sequence joins TRGV9 and TRGJP1. The J gene was not available in TCRdb and was assigned here by matching the DNA to germline segments. The trim removed 3 bases at V and 4 bases at J, leaving 5 bases unmatched. Per the germline V gene, CDR1 is GITISATS and CDR2 is ISYDGTV (reference sequence). This CDR3 has 14 amino acids. CDR3 region: CALWELGTGWFKIF. In DNA, the CDR3 is TGTGCCTTGTGGGAGCTAGGCACTGGTTGGTTCAAGATATTT.